This T cell receptor (beta chain) was captured in a study of T-cell memory formation after mild COVID-19. This clonotype was observed at least ten times. What it recognizes is unknown. Deletions cut 6 bases from V and 2 bases from J, with 9 bases between. This CDR3 spans 13 amino acids. The germline V gene encodes CDR1 SNHLY and CDR2 FYNNEI. TCRdb reprocessed the 5' RACE reads via MiXCR and lists one record per CDR3 protein. The data hold 150,000 or so distinct CDR3 sequences, with 9.5% to 13% observed a single time. Study-wide findings and caveats: For second-wave clones that peaked at day 37, SARS-CoV-2 specificity went unverified. Clones that shrank (day 15 to 85) were balanced CD4/CD8, whereas later expanders leaned CD4+. Among CD4+ contracting clones, most were CM and EM, and CD8+ ones EMRA.

The rearrangement uses TRBV2 and TRBJ2-3; D not resolved. Sequencing input: PBMCs or a T cell subset sorted from them (not recorded which). This clonotype was sampled from a man between 18 and 35 years old who had mild COVID-19 (a few samples of this study predate the infection). Cell type and time point are not known. The CDR3 is CASSGTFTDTQYF. Here the CDR3 DNA reads TGTGCCAGCAGCGGAACGTTCACAGATACGCAGTATTTT.